This TCR beta chain was recovered during a study of blood T cells in healthy people across ages. The individuals who served as donors were healthy Caucasians living in Russia, aged roughly 6 to 100. Next came a second PCR, run for 7 to 11 cycles, which used a sample-barcoded 5' primer along with a J-beta primer mix. MiXCR was run by TCRdb on the 5' RACE reads, yielding one entry per CDR3 protein. Of 550,000 to 700,000 distinct CDR3 sequences in the sample, 27% were seen once. With respect to this clonotype: A read error is possible here, since a much larger clone lies one base away.

There are 15 residues in the CDR3. The germline V gene has CDR1 SGHRS and CDR2 YFSETQ. Sequencing input: blood. The origin of this receptor is a woman in her 70s in good health. V gene TRBV5-1 combines with J gene TRBJ2-7; TRBD2 aligns across 7 bases. CDR3 nucleotides: TGCGCCAGCAGATGGGGGACTACGGGGCCCTACGAGCAGTGCTTC. It specifies CASRWGTTGPYEQCF. Supplemented by reference TRBV5-1 and TRBJ2-7, the full variable domain reads KAGVTQTPRYLIKTRGQQVTLSCSPISGHRSVSWYQQTPGQGLQFLFEYFSETQRNKGNFPGRFSGRQFSNSRSEMNVSTLELGDSALYLCASRWGTTGPYEQCFGPGTRLTVT.